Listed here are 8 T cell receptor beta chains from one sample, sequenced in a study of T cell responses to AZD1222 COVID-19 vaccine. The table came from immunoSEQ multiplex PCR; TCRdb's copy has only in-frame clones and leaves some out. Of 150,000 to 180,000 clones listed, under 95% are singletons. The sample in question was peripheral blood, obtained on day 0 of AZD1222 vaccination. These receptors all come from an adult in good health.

This CDR3 reads CASSSVKSGGATEAFF. In nucleotides, the CDR3 is TGTGCCAGCAGCTCGGTAAAATCGGGGGGCGCAACTGAAGCTTTCTTT. The chain employs TRBV5-4 and TRBJ1-1; a possible D gene is TRBD1 (6 bases). Germline CDR1 SGHNT, CDR2 YYREEE (reference sequence). The CDR3 sequence is 16 residues long. V lost 3 bases, J lost 5 bases, and 20 bases lay in between.

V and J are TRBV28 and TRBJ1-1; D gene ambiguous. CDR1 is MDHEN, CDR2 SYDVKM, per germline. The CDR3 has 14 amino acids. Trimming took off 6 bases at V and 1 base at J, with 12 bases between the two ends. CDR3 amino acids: CASSRRVRNTEAFF. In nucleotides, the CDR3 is TGTGCCAGCAGCCGACGTGTGAGGAACACTGAAGCTTTCTTT.

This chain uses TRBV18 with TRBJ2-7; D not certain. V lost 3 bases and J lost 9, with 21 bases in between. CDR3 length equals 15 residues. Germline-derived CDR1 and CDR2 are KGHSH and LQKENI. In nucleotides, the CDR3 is TGTGCCAGCTCACCCCAGAATTCGGATCGACTTGGGCAGTACTTC. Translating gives CASSPQNSDRLGQYF.

The CDR3 loop is CASSHPGFGQPQHF. CDR3 bases: TGTGCCAGCAGCCACCCGGGGTTCGGGCAGCCCCAGCATTTT. The chain recombines TRBV7-9 with TRBJ1-5, with D unclear. CDR1 is SEHNR, CDR2 FQNEAQ, per germline (reference sequence). V gave up 5 bases and J gave up 7 bases, with 15 bases separating them. This CDR3 contains 14 residues.

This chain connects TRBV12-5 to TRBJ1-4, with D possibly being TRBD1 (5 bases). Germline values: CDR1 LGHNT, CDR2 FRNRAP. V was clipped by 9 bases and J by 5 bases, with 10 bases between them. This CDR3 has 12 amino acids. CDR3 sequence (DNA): TGTGCTAGCCGGGACTTAAATGAAAAACTGTTTTTT. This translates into CASRDLNEKLFF.

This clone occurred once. The CDR3 DNA follows: TGCGCCAGCAGCCAAGATCAGGACAGTGGGGTCGGCTATGGCTACACCTTC. It codes for CASSQDQDSGVGYGYTF. The chain carries TRBV4-1 and TRBJ1-2; D possibly corresponds to TRBD1 (6 bases). The germline V and J ends were trimmed by 0 bases and 4 bases, with 18 bases remaining between them. The germline V gene has CDR1 MGHRA and CDR2 YSYEKL. This CDR3 region has 17 residues.

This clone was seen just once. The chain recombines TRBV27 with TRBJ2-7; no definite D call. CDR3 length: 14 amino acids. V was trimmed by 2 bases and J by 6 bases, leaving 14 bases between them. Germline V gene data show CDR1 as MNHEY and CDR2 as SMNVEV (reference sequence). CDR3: CASSLPRTIGEQYF. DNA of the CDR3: TGTGCCAGCAGTTTACCTAGGACCATCGGCGAGCAGTACTTC.

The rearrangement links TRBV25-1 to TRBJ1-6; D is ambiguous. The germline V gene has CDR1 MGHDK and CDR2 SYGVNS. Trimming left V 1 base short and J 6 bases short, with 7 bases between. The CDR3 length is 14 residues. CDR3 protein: CASSESGSNSPLHF. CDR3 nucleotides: TGTGCCAGCAGTGAATCAGGAAGTAATTCACCCCTCCACTTT.